This is a list of T cell receptor beta chains from one sample in a study of T cells after posttransplantation cyclophosphamide. Data came from immunoSEQ multiplex PCR; TCRdb stores just in-frame clones and leaves some out. There are around 34,000 clones in the sample, none observed a single time. The sample comprised PBMCs. The receptors were gathered from a man between 45 and 60 years old in good health, CMV-negative, and a related stem cell transplant donor. Both conserved end residues are part of each CDR3. The D gene is left open where the match is weak. A clone size is listed for some rows: how often the clone was seen (once, few, many), or a class if it is expanded.

d_call: TRBD2; v_call: TRBV7-7; j_call: TRBJ2-5; clone_size: many; cdr3_aa: CASSLPRGGETQYF; cdr3_nt: TGTGCTAGCAGCTTACCTCGGGGGGGAGAGACCCAGTACTTC
d_call: TRBD2; v_call: TRBV10-1; j_call: TRBJ2-2; clone_size: few; cdr3_aa: CASSVLAGVSIGELFF; cdr3_nt: TGCGCCAGCAGTGTCCTAGCGGGAGTCTCAATCGGGGAGCTGTTTTTT
d_call: TRBD2; v_call: TRBV5-6; j_call: TRBJ2-4; clone_size: many; cdr3_aa: CASSRLAKKVDIQYF; cdr3_nt: TGTGCCAGCAGCCGACTAGCTAAGAAGGTTGACATTCAGTACTTC
d_call: .; v_call: TRBV11-2; j_call: TRBJ1-2; clone_size: few; cdr3_aa: CASMPGANYGYTF; cdr3_nt: TGTGCCAGCATGCCGGGGGCTAACTATGGCTACACCTTC
d_call: TRBD2; v_call: TRBV5-6; j_call: TRBJ2-7; clone_size: many; cdr3_aa: CASSLLAGGNEQYF; cdr3_nt: TGTGCCAGCAGCTTGCTAGCGGGAGGTAACGAGCAGTACTTC
d_call: .; v_call: TRBV27; j_call: TRBJ1-2; clone_size: many; cdr3_aa: CASSFRGNYGYTF; cdr3_nt: TGTGCCAGCAGTTTCCGGGGAAACTATGGCTACACCTTC
d_call: .; v_call: TRBV7-9; j_call: TRBJ2-3; clone_size: many; cdr3_aa: CASSPQQGGTDTQYF; cdr3_nt: TGTGCCAGCAGCCCCCAGCAAGGAGGCACAGATACGCAGTATTTT
d_call: TRBD1; v_call: TRBV7-2; j_call: TRBJ2-5; clone_size: few; cdr3_aa: CASSSLGDRARETQYF; cdr3_nt: TGTGCCAGCAGCTCGCTCGGAGACAGGGCAAGGGAGACCCAGTACTTC
d_call: .; v_call: TRBV28; j_call: TRBJ1-5; clone_size: many; cdr3_aa: CASSLEIRPQHF; cdr3_nt: TGTGCCAGCAGTTTAGAGATCCGGCCCCAGCATTTT
d_call: TRBD1; v_call: TRBV15; j_call: TRBJ1-1; clone_size: many; cdr3_aa: CATSSPTGGNTEAFF; cdr3_nt: TGTGCCACCAGCAGTCCGACAGGGGGAAACACTGAAGCTTTCTTT
d_call: TRBD2; v_call: TRBV10-1; j_call: TRBJ2-3; clone_size: many; cdr3_aa: CASSEWRGMVGADTQYF; cdr3_nt: TGCGCCAGCAGTGAGTGGCGGGGGATGGTCGGGGCAGATACGCAGTATTTT
d_call: TRBD2; v_call: TRBV5-4; j_call: TRBJ2-3; clone_size: many; cdr3_aa: CASSLKVLGLPSGDTQYF; cdr3_nt: TGTGCCAGCAGCTTGAAGGTGTTGGGACTACCAAGCGGAGATACGCAGTATTTT
d_call: .; v_call: TRBV25-1; j_call: TRBJ1-2; clone_size: many; cdr3_aa: CASSWGGDLYGYTF; cdr3_nt: TGTGCCAGCAGTTGGGGGGGAGACCTCTATGGCTACACCTTC
d_call: TRBD1; v_call: TRBV19; j_call: TRBJ2-7; clone_size: .; cdr3_aa: CASSYGQGSSYEQYF; cdr3_nt: TGTGCCAGTAGTTACGGACAGGGGAGCTCCTACGAGCAGTACTTC
d_call: .; v_call: TRBV6-5; j_call: TRBJ2-1; clone_size: many; cdr3_aa: CASSYRSGAVNEQFF; cdr3_nt: TGTGCCAGCAGTTATAGATCAGGGGCGGTCAATGAGCAGTTCTTC
d_call: TRBD2; v_call: TRBV27; j_call: TRBJ2-7; clone_size: many; cdr3_aa: CASSPRTSGNYEQYF; cdr3_nt: TGTGCCAGCAGTCCCCGGACTAGCGGGAACTACGAGCAGTACTTC
d_call: TRBD2; v_call: TRBV19; j_call: TRBJ2-2; clone_size: .; cdr3_aa: CASSTSGGKAGELFF; cdr3_nt: TGTGCCAGTAGCACTAGCGGGGGAAAAGCCGGGGAGCTGTTTTTT
d_call: .; v_call: TRBV9; j_call: TRBJ1-1; clone_size: many; cdr3_aa: CASSVVGGADTEAFF; cdr3_nt: TGTGCCAGCAGCGTAGTTGGGGGCGCGGACACTGAAGCTTTCTTT
d_call: .; v_call: TRBV27; j_call: TRBJ2-2; clone_size: many; cdr3_aa: CASSSNTGELFF; cdr3_nt: TGTGCCAGCAGTAGCAACACCGGGGAGCTGTTTTTT
d_call: .; v_call: TRBV9; j_call: TRBJ1-1; clone_size: many; cdr3_aa: CASSGVNTEAFF; cdr3_nt: TGTGCCAGTTCAGGGGTTAACACTGAAGCTTTCTTT
d_call: .; v_call: TRBV11-2; j_call: TRBJ2-3; clone_size: many; cdr3_aa: CASSRQGGTDTQYF; cdr3_nt: TGTGCCAGCAGTAGACAGGGAGGAACAGATACGCAGTATTTT
d_call: TRBD1; v_call: TRBV25-1; j_call: TRBJ2-7; clone_size: many; cdr3_aa: CASSELGRGTGVYEQYF; cdr3_nt: TGTGCCAGCAGTGAATTGGGCCGGGGGACAGGGGTCTACGAGCAGTACTTC
d_call: .; v_call: TRBV15; j_call: TRBJ1-2; clone_size: many; cdr3_aa: CATSRDLTGYGYTF; cdr3_nt: TGTGCCACCAGCAGAGATCTTACGGGGTATGGCTACACCTTC
d_call: TRBD2; v_call: TRBV10-2; j_call: TRBJ2-3; clone_size: many; cdr3_aa: CASSDPLAGVGTDTQYF; cdr3_nt: TGCGCCAGCAGTGATCCTCTAGCGGGAGTCGGCACAGATACGCAGTATTTT
d_call: .; v_call: TRBV10-2; j_call: TRBJ2-2; clone_size: .; cdr3_aa: CASSDWTPNTGELFF; cdr3_nt: TGCGCCAGCAGTGATTGGACACCCAACACCGGGGAGCTGTTTTTT
d_call: .; v_call: TRBV5-6; j_call: TRBJ1-6; clone_size: many; cdr3_aa: CASSPRSSYNSPLHF; cdr3_nt: TGTGCCAGCAGCCCGCGTAGCTCCTATAATTCACCCCTCCACTTT
d_call: TRBD2; v_call: TRBV2; j_call: TRBJ2-7; clone_size: many; cdr3_aa: CASSEFTPSGYEQYF; cdr3_nt: TGTGCCAGCAGTGAATTTACCCCTAGCGGGTACGAGCAGTACTTC
d_call: TRBD1; v_call: TRBV7-8; j_call: TRBJ2-2; clone_size: .; cdr3_aa: CASSPPTGFAGELFF; cdr3_nt: TGTGCCAGCAGCCCGCCGACAGGGTTTGCCGGGGAGCTGTTTTTT
d_call: .; v_call: TRBV6-5; j_call: TRBJ1-1; clone_size: .; cdr3_aa: CASKEQLNTEAFF; cdr3_nt: TGTGCCAGCAAGGAACAGCTGAACACTGAAGCCTTCTTT
d_call: TRBD1; v_call: TRBV6-5; j_call: TRBJ2-7; clone_size: medium-sized; cdr3_aa: CASSYAGTGSYEQYF; cdr3_nt: TGTGCCAGCAGTTACGCCGGGACAGGTAGCTACGAGCAGTACTTC
d_call: TRBD1; v_call: TRBV6-6; j_call: TRBJ1-5; clone_size: many; cdr3_aa: CASRTGEVQPQHF; cdr3_nt: TGTGCCAGCAGAACAGGGGAGGTTCAGCCCCAGCATTTT
d_call: .; v_call: TRBV29-1; j_call: TRBJ2-3; clone_size: many; cdr3_aa: CSVGRWGLGTDTQYF; cdr3_nt: TGCAGCGTGGGCCGCTGGGGGCTGGGCACAGATACGCAGTATTTT
d_call: TRBD1; v_call: TRBV5-4; j_call: TRBJ2-6; clone_size: many; cdr3_aa: CASSLGTGPSGANVLTF; cdr3_nt: TGTGCCAGCAGCTTAGGGACAGGGCCCTCTGGGGCCAACGTCCTGACTTTC
d_call: .; v_call: TRBV6-5; j_call: TRBJ2-3; clone_size: many; cdr3_aa: CASTSSTDTQYF; cdr3_nt: TGTGCCAGCACCTCCAGCACAGATACGCAGTATTTT
d_call: TRBD1; v_call: TRBV9; j_call: TRBJ1-6; clone_size: few; cdr3_aa: CASSRGQVANSPLHF; cdr3_nt: TGTGCCAGCAGCAGGGGGCAGGTGGCTAATTCACCCCTCCACTTT
d_call: .; v_call: TRBV18; j_call: TRBJ2-3; clone_size: few; cdr3_aa: CASSPPGGPTDTQYF; cdr3_nt: TGTGCCAGCTCACCCCCCGGGGGGCCCACAGATACGCAGTATTTT
d_call: .; v_call: TRBV7-2; j_call: TRBJ2-5; clone_size: many; cdr3_aa: CASSLARETQYF; cdr3_nt: TGTGCCAGCAGCTTAGCGCGGGAGACCCAGTACTTC
d_call: .; v_call: TRBV6-5; j_call: TRBJ2-7; clone_size: many; cdr3_aa: CASNSGEQYF; cdr3_nt: TGTGCCAGCAATTCAGGGGAGCAGTACTTC
d_call: .; v_call: TRBV6-1; j_call: TRBJ2-1; clone_size: many; cdr3_aa: CASSDPTGHGRYNEQFF; cdr3_nt: TGTGCCAGCAGTGATCCGACGGGACACGGCCGATACAATGAGCAGTTCTTC
d_call: .; v_call: TRBV7-2; j_call: TRBJ1-2; clone_size: many; cdr3_aa: CASSLVVSGEGYGYTF; cdr3_nt: TGTGCCAGCAGCTTAGTAGTTTCAGGGGAAGGCTATGGCTACACCTTC
d_call: TRBD1; v_call: TRBV7-9; j_call: TRBJ1-1; clone_size: many; cdr3_aa: CASSLASTGVRAFF; cdr3_nt: TGTGCCAGCAGCTTAGCTAGTACAGGGGTAAGAGCTTTCTTT
d_call: .; v_call: TRBV30; j_call: TRBJ2-2; clone_size: many; cdr3_aa: CAWKGQANTGELFF; cdr3_nt: TGTGCCTGGAAAGGTCAGGCGAACACCGGGGAGCTGTTTTTT
d_call: TRBD2; v_call: TRBV6-1; j_call: TRBJ2-1; clone_size: many; cdr3_aa: CASSGGGSYNEQFF; cdr3_nt: TGTGCCAGCAGTGGGGGGGGAAGCTACAATGAGCAGTTCTTC
d_call: .; v_call: TRBV15; j_call: TRBJ1-1; clone_size: many; cdr3_aa: CATSREGGETEAFF; cdr3_nt: TGTGCCACCAGCAGAGAGGGGGGGGAGACTGAAGCTTTCTTT